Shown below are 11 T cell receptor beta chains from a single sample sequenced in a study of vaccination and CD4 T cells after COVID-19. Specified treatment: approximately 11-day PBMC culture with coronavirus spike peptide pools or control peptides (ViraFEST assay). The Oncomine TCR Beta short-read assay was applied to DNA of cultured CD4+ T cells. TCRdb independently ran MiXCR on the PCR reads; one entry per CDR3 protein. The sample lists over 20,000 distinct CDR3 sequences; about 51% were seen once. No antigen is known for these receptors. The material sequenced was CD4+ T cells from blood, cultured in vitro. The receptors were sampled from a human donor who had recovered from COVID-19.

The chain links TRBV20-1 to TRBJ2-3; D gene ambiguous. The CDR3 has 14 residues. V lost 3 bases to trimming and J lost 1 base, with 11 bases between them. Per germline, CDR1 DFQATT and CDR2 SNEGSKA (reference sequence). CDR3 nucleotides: TGCAGTGCTAGTAACCCCTGGGGCACAGATACGCAGTATTTT. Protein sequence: CSASNPWGTDTQYF.

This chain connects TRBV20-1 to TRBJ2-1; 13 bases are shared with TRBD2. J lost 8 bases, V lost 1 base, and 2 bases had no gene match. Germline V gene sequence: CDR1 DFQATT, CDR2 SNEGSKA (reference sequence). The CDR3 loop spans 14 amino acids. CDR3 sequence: CSARGTSGSYEQFF. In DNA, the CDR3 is TGCAGTGCTAGAGGGACTAGCGGGAGCTATGAGCAGTTCTTC.

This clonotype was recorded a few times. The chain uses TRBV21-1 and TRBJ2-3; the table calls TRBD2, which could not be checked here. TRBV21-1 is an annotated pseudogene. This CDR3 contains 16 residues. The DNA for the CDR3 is TGTGCCAGCAGCAACGGATCTAGCGGGAGTAGGTATACGCAGTATTTT. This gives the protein CASSNGSSGSRYTQYF.

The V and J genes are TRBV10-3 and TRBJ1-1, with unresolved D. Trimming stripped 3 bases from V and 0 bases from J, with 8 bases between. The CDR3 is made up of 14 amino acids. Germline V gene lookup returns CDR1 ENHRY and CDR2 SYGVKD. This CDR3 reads CAISDVGVNTEAFF. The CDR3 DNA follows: TGTGCCATCAGTGACGTGGGAGTGAACACTGAAGCTTTCTTT.

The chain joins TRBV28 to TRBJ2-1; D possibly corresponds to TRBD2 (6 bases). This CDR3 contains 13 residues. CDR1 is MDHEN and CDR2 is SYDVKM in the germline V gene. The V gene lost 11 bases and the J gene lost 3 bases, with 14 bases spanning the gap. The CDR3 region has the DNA TGTGCCTCGGGGGTTGCAGTCTACAATGAGCAGTTCTTC. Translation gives CASGVAVYNEQFF.

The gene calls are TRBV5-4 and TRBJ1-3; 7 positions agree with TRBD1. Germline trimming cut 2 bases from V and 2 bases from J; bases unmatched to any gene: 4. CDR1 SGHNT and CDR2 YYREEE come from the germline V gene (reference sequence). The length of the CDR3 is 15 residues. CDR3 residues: CASSLGGGAGNTIYF. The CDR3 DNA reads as TGTGCCAGCAGCTTAGGAGGGGGCGCTGGAAACACCATATATTTT.

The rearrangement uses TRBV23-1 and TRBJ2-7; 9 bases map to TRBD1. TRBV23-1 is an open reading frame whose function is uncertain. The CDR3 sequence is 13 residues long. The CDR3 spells CDSGTGSPYEQYF. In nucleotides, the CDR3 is TGCGACTCCGGGACAGGGAGCCCCTACGAGCAGTACTTC.

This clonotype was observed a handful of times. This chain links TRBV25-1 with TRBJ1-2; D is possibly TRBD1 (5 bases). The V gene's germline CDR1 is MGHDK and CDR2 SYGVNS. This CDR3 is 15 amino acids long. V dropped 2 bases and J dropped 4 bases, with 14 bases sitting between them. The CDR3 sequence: CASSEILEGRYGYTF. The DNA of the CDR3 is TGTGCCAGCAGTGAAATTTTGGAGGGGCGCTATGGCTACACCTTC.

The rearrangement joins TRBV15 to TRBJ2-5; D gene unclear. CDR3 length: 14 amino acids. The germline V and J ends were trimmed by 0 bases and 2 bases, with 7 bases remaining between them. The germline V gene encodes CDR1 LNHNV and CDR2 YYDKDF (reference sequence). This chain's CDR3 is CATSRDQVQETQYF. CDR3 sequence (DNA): TGTGCCACCAGCAGAGACCAGGTACAAGAGACCCAGTACTTC. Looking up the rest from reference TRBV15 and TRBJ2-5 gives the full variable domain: DAMVIQNPRYQVTQFGKPVTLSCSQTLNHNVMYWYQQKSSQAPKLLFHYYDKDFNNEADTPDNFQSRRPNTSFCFLDIRSPGLGDTAMYLCATSRDQVQETQYFGPGTRLLVL.

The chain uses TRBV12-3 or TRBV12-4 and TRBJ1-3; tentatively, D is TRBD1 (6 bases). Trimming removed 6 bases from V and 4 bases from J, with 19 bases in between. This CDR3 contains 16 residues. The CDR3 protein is CASSQGGGLRGNTIYF. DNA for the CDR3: TGTGCCAGCAGCCAAGGCGGGGGGCTAAGGGGAAACACCATATATTTT.

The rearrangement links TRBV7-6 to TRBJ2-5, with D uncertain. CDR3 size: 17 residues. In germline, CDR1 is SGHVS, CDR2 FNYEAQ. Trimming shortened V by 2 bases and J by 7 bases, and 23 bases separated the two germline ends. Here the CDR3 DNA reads TGTGCCAGCAGCTTATCTTCTGGAGTAGCCTCCTCGGGGACCCAGTACTTC. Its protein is CASSLSSGVASSGTQYF.